Below are 7 T cell receptor beta chains sequenced from a single sample in a study of lymphopenia after photon versus proton radiotherapy. Sequencing was performed with immunoSEQ multiplex PCR; in TCRdb, only in-frame clones are kept and a portion is missing. The data show about 14,000 clones, with about four fifths seen just once and roughly 29% held by the top ten. Sequenced here: peripheral blood, sampled from a patient treated with photon-based radiotherapy. These receptor sequences come from a man aged 50-59 years with gastric cancer.

The chain uses TRBV6-4 and TRBJ2-1; D is undetermined. Trimming shortened V by 0 bases and J by 2 bases, and 2 bases separated the two germline ends. The CDR3 runs to 13 residues. The germline gives CDR1 MRHNA, CDR2 SNTAGT. The CDR3 bases are TGTGCCAGCAGTGACTCGGCCTACAATGAGCAGTTCTTC. Amino acid sequence: CASSDSAYNEQFF.

This chain joins TRBV6-5 and TRBJ1-3; tentatively, D is TRBD1 (5 bases). The CDR3 covers 14 residues. Trimming pared 6 bases from V and 2 bases from J, leaving 11 bases between. Germline lookup yields CDR1 MNHEY and CDR2 SVGAGI. CDR3 sequence: CASSGTTTGNTIYF. The CDR3 nucleotides read TGTGCCAGCAGCGGGACTACAACTGGAAACACCATATATTTT.

The V gene is TRBV30, the J gene TRBJ1-2, with D uncertain. Trimming cost V 0 bases and J 1 base, with 6 bases left between them. The CDR3 loop spans 13 amino acids. Germline-derived CDR1 and CDR2 are GTSNPN and SVGIG (reference sequence). Here the CDR3 reads CAWSVEVNYGYTF. The DNA for the CDR3 is TGTGCCTGGAGTGTGGAGGTTAACTATGGCTACACCTTC.

CDR3 in DNA: TGTGCCAGTAGTCACCGGACGGGGACCAAGAGTTTGAAGAACACTGAAGCTTTCTTT. Translation gives CASSHRTGTKSLKNTEAFF. The chain carries TRBV19 and TRBJ1-1; D is possibly TRBD1 (5 bases). V was shortened by 5 bases and J by 1 base, with 26 bases between the two germline ends. The CDR3 is 19 residues long. The germline gives CDR1 LNHDA, CDR2 SQIVND (reference sequence).

V and J are TRBV6-1 and TRBJ2-6, with D possibly being TRBD1 or TRBD2 (5 bases each). Germline V gene sequence: CDR1 MNHNS, CDR2 SASEGT. V lost 6 bases and J 0 bases, leaving 9 bases between the germline ends. This CDR3 contains 15 residues. DNA for the CDR3: TGTGCCAGCAGCTGGGGGAACTCTGGGGCCAACGTCCTGACTTTC. It yields the protein CASSWGNSGANVLTF.

The genes are TRBV30 and TRBJ2-2, with D unclear. With 4 bases removed from V and 1 base from J, the gap between germline ends came to 13 bases. Germline assignment: CDR1 GTSNPN and CDR2 SVGIG (reference sequence). The CDR3 covers 15 residues. CDR3 loop: CAWKPWRWNTGELFF. The CDR3, as DNA: TGTGCCTGGAAACCATGGCGGTGGAACACCGGGGAGCTGTTTTTT.

J is TRBJ2-3 and V is TRBV7-2, with D tentatively TRBD1 (5 bases). Germline CDR1 and CDR2: SGHTA and FQGNSA. The ends were cut back, 2 bases at V and 3 bases at J, with 12 bases in the middle. This CDR3 has 15 amino acids. CDR3 coding DNA: TGTGCCAGCAGCTTACGACAGCCCAGGACAGATACGCAGTATTTT. This translates into CASSLRQPRTDTQYF. The full variable domain, with the rest looked up from reference TRBV7-2 and TRBJ2-3, is GAGVSQSPSNKVTEKGKDVELRCDPISGHTALYWYRQSLGQGLEFLIYFQGNSAPDKSGLPSDRFSAERTGGSVSTLTIQRTQQEDSAVYLCASSLRQPRTDTQYFGPGTRLTVL.